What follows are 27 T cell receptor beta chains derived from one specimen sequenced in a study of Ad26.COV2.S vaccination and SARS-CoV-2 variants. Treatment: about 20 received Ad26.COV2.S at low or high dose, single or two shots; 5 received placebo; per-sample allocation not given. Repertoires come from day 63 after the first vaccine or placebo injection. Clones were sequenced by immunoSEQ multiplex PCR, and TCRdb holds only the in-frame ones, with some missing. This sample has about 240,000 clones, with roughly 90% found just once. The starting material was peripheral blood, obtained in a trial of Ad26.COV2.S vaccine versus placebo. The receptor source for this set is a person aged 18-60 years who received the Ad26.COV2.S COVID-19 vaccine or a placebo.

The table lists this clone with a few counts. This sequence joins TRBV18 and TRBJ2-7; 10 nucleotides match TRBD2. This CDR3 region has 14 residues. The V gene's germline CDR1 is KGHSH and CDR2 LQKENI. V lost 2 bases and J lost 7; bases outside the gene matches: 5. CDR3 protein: CASSPAAGGGEQYF. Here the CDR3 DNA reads TGTGCCAGCTCACCAGCAGCGGGGGGGGGTGAGCAGTACTTC.

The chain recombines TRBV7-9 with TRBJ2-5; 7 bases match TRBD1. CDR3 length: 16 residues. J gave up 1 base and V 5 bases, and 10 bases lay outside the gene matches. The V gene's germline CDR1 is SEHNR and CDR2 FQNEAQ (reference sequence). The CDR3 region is CASSLRQGTTQETQYF. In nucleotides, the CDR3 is TGTGCCAGCAGCCTTCGACAGGGTACAACCCAAGAGACCCAGTACTTC. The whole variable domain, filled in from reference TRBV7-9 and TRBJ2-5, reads DTGVSQNPRHKITKRGQNVTFRCDPISEHNRLYWYRQTLGQGPEFLTYFQNEAQLEKSRLLSDRFSAERPKGSFSTLEIQRTEQGDSAMYLCASSLRQGTTQETQYFGPGTRLLVL.

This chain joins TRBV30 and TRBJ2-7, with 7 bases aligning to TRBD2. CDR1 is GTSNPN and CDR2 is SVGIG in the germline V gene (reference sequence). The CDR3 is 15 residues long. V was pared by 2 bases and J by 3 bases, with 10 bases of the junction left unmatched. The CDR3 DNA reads TGTGCCTGGAGTCCAGTGGGAGGGACCCTCTACGAGCAGTACTTC. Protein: CAWSPVGGTLYEQYF.

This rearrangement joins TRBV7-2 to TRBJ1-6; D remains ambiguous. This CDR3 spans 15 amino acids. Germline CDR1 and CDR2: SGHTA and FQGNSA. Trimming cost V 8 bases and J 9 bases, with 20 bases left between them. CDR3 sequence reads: CASLKSGNSGSPLHF. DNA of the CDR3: TGTGCCAGCCTAAAATCGGGGAATAGTGGTTCACCCCTCCACTTT.

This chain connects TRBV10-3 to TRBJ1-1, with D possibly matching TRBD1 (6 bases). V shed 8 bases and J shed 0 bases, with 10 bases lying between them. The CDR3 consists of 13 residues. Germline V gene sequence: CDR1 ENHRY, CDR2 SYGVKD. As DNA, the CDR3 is TGTGCCATCGGGGGGGGCATGAACACTGAAGCTTTCTTT. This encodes CAIGGGMNTEAFF.

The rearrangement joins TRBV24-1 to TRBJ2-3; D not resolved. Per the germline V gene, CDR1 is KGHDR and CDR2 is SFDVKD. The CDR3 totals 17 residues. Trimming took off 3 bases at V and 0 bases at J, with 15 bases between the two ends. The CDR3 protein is CATSDLLTGGSTDTQYF. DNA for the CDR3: TGTGCCACCAGTGATCTGCTAACGGGCGGAAGCACAGATACGCAGTATTTT.

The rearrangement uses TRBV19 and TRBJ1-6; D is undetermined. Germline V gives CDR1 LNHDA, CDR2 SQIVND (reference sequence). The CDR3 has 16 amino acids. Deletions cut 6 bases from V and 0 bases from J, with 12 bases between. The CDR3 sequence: CASRGSASSYNSPLHF. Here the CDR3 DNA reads TGTGCCAGTAGAGGCAGCGCAAGCTCCTATAATTCACCCCTCCACTTT. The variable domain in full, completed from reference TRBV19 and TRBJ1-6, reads DGGITQSPKYLFRKEGQNVTLSCEQNLNHDAMYWYRQDPGQGLRLIYYSQIVNDFQKGDIAEGYSVSREKKESFPLTVTSAQKNPTAFYLCASRGSASSYNSPLHFGNGTRLTVT.

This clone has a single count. For the CDR3, the DNA is TGCGCCAGCAGCCCCGGGACAAATCAAGAGACCCAGTACTTC. Translation gives CASSPGTNQETQYF. The chain combines TRBV5-1 with TRBJ2-5; D is perhaps TRBD1 (6 bases). The V gene lost 4 bases and the J gene lost 2 bases, with 12 bases spanning the gap. Germline loops: CDR1 SGHRS, CDR2 YFSETQ. This CDR3 comprises 14 residues.

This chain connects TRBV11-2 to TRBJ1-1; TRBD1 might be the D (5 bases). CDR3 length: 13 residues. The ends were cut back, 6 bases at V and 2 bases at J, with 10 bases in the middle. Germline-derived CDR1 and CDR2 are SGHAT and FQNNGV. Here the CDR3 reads CASRRGPNTEAFF. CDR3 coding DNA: TGTGCCAGCAGGAGGGGACCAAACACTGAAGCTTTCTTT.

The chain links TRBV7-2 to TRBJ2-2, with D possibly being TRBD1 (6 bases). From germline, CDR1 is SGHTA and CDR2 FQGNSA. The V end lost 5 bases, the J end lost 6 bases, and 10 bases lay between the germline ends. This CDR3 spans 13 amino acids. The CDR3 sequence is CASSPRGPGELFF. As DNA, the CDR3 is TGTGCCAGCAGCCCCAGGGGCCCCGGGGAGCTGTTTTTT.

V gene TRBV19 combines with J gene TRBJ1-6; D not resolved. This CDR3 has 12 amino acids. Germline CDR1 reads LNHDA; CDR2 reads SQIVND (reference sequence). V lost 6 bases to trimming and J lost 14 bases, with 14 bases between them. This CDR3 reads CASSPGQLTLHF. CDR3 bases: TGTGCCAGTAGCCCCGGGCAGTTAACCCTCCACTTT.

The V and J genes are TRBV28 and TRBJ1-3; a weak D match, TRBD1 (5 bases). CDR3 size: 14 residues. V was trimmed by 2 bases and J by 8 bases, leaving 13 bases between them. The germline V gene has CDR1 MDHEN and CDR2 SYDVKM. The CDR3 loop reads CASSLSSPTDTIYF. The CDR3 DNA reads TGTGCCAGCAGTTTAAGTAGCCCGACAGACACCATATATTTT.

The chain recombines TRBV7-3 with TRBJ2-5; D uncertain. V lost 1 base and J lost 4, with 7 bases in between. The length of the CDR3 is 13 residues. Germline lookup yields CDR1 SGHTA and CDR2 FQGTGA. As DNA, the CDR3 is TGTGCCAGCAGCTTAAGGAGCTTAGAGACCCAGTACTTC. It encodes CASSLRSLETQYF.

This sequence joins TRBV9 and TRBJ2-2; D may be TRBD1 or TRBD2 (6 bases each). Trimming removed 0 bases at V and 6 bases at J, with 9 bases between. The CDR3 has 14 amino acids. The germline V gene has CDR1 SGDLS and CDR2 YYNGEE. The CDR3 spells CASSVGGASGELFF. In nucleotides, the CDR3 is TGTGCCAGCAGCGTAGGGGGGGCGTCCGGGGAGCTGTTTTTT.

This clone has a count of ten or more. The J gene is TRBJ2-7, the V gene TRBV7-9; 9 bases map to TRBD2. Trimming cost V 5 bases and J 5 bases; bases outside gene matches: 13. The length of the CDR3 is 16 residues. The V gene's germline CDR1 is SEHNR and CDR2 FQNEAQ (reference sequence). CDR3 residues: CASSPAGGGRAHEQYF. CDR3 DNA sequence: TGTGCCAGCAGCCCCGCGGGGGGGGGCCGGGCCCACGAGCAGTACTTC.

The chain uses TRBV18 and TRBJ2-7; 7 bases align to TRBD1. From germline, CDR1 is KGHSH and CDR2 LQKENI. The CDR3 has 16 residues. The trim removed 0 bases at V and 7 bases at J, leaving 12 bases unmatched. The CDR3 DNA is TGTGCCAGCTCACCACCGGTAACAGGGGTTATGGGGGAGCAGTACTTC. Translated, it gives CASSPPVTGVMGEQYF.

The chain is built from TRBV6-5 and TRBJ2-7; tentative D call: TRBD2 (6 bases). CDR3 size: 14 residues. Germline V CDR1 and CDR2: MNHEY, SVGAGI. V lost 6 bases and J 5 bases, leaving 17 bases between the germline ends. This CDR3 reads CASRGTWGADEQYF. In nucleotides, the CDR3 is TGTGCCAGCAGGGGGACTTGGGGTGCCGACGAGCAGTACTTC.

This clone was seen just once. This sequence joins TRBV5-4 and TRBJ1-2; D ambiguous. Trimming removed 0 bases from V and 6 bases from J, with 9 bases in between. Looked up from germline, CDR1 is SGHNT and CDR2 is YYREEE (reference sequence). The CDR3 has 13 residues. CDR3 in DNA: TGTGCCAGCAGCTTGGAGGCAACCAATGGCTACACCTTC. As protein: CASSLEATNGYTF.

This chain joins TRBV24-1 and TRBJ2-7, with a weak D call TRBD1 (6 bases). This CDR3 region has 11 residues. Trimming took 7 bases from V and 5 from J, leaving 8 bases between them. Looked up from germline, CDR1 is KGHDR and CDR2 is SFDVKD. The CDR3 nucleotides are TGTGCCACCAGACAGGGAAACGAGCAGTACTTC. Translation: CATRQGNEQYF.

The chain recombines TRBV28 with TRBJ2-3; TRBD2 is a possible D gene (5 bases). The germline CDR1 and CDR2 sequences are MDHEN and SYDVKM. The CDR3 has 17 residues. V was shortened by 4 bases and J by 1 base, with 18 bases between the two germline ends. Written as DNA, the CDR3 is TGTGCCAGCAGTTCCCAAAGAAGGGAGAGGGGCACAGATACGCAGTATTTT. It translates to CASSSQRRERGTDTQYF.

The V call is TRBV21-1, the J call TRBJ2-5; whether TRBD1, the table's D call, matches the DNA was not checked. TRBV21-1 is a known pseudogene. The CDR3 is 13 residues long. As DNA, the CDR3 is TGTGCCAGCAGCACTGTCAGGGAAGAGACCCAGTACTTC. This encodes CASSTVREETQYF.

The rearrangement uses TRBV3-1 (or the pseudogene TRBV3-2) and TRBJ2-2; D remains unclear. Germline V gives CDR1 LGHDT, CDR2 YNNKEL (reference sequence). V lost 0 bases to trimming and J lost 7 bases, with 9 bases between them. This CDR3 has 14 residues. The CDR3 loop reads CASSQDMGGGELFF. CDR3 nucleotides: TGTGCCAGCAGCCAAGATATGGGTGGCGGGGAGCTGTTTTTT.

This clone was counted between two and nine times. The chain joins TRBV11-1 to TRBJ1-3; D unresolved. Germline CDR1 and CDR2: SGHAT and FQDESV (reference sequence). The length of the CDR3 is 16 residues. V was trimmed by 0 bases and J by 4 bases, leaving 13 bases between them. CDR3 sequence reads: CASSLAPGSRGNTIYF. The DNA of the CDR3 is TGTGCCAGCAGCTTAGCGCCGGGCAGTAGAGGAAACACCATATATTTT.

The CDR3 region is CAFIGPAGANVLTF. The CDR3 DNA follows: TGTGCCTTCATAGGGCCGGCTGGGGCCAACGTCCTGACTTTC. The chain recombines TRBV30 with TRBJ2-6, with no clear D. Trimming removed 7 bases at V and 2 bases at J, with 12 bases between. This CDR3 is built from 14 residues. CDR1 GTSNPN and CDR2 SVGIG come from the germline V gene (reference sequence). The variable domain in full, with the rest retrieved from reference TRBV30 and TRBJ2-6, is SQTIHQWPATLVQPVGSPLSLECTVEGTSNPNLYWYRQAAGRGLQLLFYSVGIGQISSEVPQNLSASRPQDRQFILSSKKLLLSDSGFYLCAFIGPAGANVLTFGAGSRLTVL.

CDR3 sequence: CASSLGQGSTYEQYF. The DNA of the CDR3 is TGTGCCAGCAGCTTAGGACAGGGGTCGACCTACGAGCAGTACTTC. The chain employs TRBV9 and TRBJ2-7, with 9 nucleotides matching TRBD1. CDR3 length: 15 residues. Germline lookup yields CDR1 SGDLS and CDR2 YYNGEE. The junction had 7 bases not matched to a gene; V was cut back by 4 bases and J by 2 bases.

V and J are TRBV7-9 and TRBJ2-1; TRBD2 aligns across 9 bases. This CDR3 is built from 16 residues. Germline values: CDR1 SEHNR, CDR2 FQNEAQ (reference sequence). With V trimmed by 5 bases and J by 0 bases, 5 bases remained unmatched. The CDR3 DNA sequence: TGTGCCAGCAGCCCCGGACTAGCGCTCTCCTACAATGAGCAGTTCTTC. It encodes CASSPGLALSYNEQFF.

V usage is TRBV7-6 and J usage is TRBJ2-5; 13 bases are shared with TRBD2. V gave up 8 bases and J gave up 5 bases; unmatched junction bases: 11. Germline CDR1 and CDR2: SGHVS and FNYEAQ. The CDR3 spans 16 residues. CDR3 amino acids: CASCGLAGVICETQYF. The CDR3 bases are TGTGCCAGCTGTGGACTAGCGGGAGTAATCTGCGAGACCCAGTACTTC.